The TCR beta chain under discussion was sequenced for a study of cytomegalovirus exposure and HLA in healthy donors. Overall study: Ancestry clustering placed 70% to 90% of over 300 genotyped donors in the Caucasian-associated cluster.

PCR involved 60 Vbeta and 13 Jbeta primers. The data were produced by immunoSEQ multiplex PCR, yet TCRdb's version contains in-frame clones alone and is incomplete. The sample has 100,000 to 150,000 clones; about two thirds are singletons. The CDR3 sequence is 16 residues long. Germline-derived CDR1 and CDR2 are LGHNA and YSLEER. Germline trimming cut 3 bases from V and 5 bases from J; bases unmatched to any gene: 7. The source is a woman between 40 and 55 years old in good health and CMV-seronegative. J is TRBJ2-2 and V is TRBV4-3; 9 bases agree with TRBD2. Source material: PBMCs. CDR3 coding DNA: TGCGCCAGCAGCCAGGTTGCGGGGGGGAATACCGGGGAGCTGTTTTTT. Its translation is CASSQVAGGNTGELFF.